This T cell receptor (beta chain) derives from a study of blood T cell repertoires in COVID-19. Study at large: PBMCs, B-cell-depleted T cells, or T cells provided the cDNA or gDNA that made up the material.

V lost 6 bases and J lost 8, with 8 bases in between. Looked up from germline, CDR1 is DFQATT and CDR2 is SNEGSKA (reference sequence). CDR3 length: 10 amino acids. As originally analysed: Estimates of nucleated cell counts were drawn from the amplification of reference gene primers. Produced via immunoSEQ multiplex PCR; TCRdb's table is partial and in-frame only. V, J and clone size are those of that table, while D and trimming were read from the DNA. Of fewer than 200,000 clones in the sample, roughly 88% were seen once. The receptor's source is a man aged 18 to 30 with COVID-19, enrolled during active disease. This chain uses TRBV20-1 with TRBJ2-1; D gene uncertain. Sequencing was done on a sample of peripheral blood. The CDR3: CSAHSYEQFF. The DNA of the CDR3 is TGCAGTGCCCACTCATATGAGCAGTTCTTC.